This T cell receptor beta chain was captured by sequencing in a study of shared clonotypes between healthy human individuals. Broader study findings: Sequencing depth was expected to influence donor clonotype sharing. For naive CD4 cells, 4% to 5% of clonotypes were shared across a few donors.

The CDR3 consists of 15 residues. Germline V gene lookup returns CDR1 SGHTA and CDR2 FQGTGA. Trimming took 0 bases from V and 5 from J; bases not matched to a gene: 2. Sequencing was performed with immunoSEQ multiplex PCR; in TCRdb, only in-frame clones are kept and a portion is missing. The data hold about 1 million clones, with about 77% observed a single time. Worth noting for this clone: Its cognate antigen is unknown.

The chain carries TRBV7-3 and TRBJ2-2; 8 bases match TRBD2. Input material: memory CD4+ T cells sorted from blood. Subset described: CD45RA-negative fraction. This clonotype was obtained from a man between 18 and 35 years old in good health. The CDR3 here is CASSLTTSATGELFF. For the CDR3, the DNA is TGTGCCAGCAGCTTAACGACTAGCGCAACCGGGGAGCTGTTTTTT. The variable domain in full, completed from reference TRBV7-3 and TRBJ2-2, reads GAGVSQTPSNKVTEKGKYVELRCDPISGHTALYWYRQSLGQGPEFLIYFQGTGAADDSGLPNDRFFAVRPEGSVSTLKIQRTERGDSAVYLCASSLTTSATGELFFGEGSRLTVL.